The 12 T cell receptor beta chains below come from one sample, sequenced in a study of graft-versus-host responses after intestinal transplantation. Their antigen targets remain unknown. Libraries were prepared by immunoSEQ multiplex PCR; TCRdb keeps only in-frame clonotypes and omits some of them. This table holds tens of thousands of clones, roughly 91% found once. The specimen comprised unstimulated CD8+ T cells sorted from spleen or lymph node cells, sampled before intestinal transplant. Receptors were obtained from a human donor who received an intestinal transplant.

V gene TRBV27 combines with J gene TRBJ2-1; TRBD2 aligns across 11 bases. The V gene's germline CDR1 is MNHEY and CDR2 SMNVEV (reference sequence). The junction had 7 bases not matched to a gene; V was cut back by 0 bases and J by 0 bases. CDR3 length equals 19 residues. The chain's CDR3 is CASSLSGLADQSSYNEQFF. The DNA of the CDR3 is TGTGCCAGCAGTTTATCGGGACTAGCGGACCAGAGCTCCTACAATGAGCAGTTCTTC.

The V and J genes are TRBV5-6 and TRBJ2-1, with 13 bases aligning to TRBD2. Germline-derived CDR1 and CDR2 are SGHDT and YYEEEE. The CDR3 consists of 15 residues. Trimming took 3 bases from V and 8 from J; bases not matched to a gene: 5. DNA of the CDR3: TGTGCCAGCAGCTCACTAGCGGGGGGGATGTATGAGCAGTTCTTC. Its translation is CASSSLAGGMYEQFF. Full variable domain (remainder filled in from reference TRBV5-6 and TRBJ2-1): DAGVTQSPTHLIKTRGQQVTLRCSPKSGHDTVSWYQQALGQGPQFIFQYYEEEERQRGNFPDRFSGHQFPNYSSELNVNALLLGDSALYLCASSSLAGGMYEQFFGPGTRLTVL.

The chain has TRBV27 and TRBJ2-6; maybe TRBD2 (5 bases). Trimming cost V 3 bases and J 0 bases, with 12 bases left between them. CDR1 is MNHEY, CDR2 SMNVEV, per germline (reference sequence). The CDR3 sequence is 17 residues long. The chain's CDR3 is CASSFGPGNSGANVLTF. In DNA, the CDR3 is TGTGCCAGCAGTTTTGGTCCGGGGAACTCTGGGGCCAACGTCCTGACTTTC.

The chain employs TRBV6-5 and TRBJ2-2; maybe TRBD1 (6 bases). The CDR3 covers 15 residues. The germline CDR1 and CDR2 sequences are MNHEY and SVGAGI. The V end lost 0 bases, the J end lost 7 bases, and 12 bases lay between the germline ends. The CDR3 region has the DNA TGTGCCAGCAGTTACTCGAGGGGGATTGGCGGGGAGCTGTTTTTT. Translated, it gives CASSYSRGIGGELFF.

The CDR3 DNA sequence: TGTGCCTGGAGTGTCCCCCAGGGGGGCGATGAGCAGTTCTTC. The encoded protein is CAWSVPQGGDEQFF. The chain is built from TRBV30 and TRBJ2-1; D is perhaps TRBD1 (7 bases). Between the trimmed V and J ends, which lost 0 bases and 8 bases, there was a span of 14 bases. CDR1 is GTSNPN, CDR2 SVGIG, per germline (reference sequence). The CDR3 covers 14 residues.

The table lists this clone with a few counts. The V call is TRBV7-9, the J call TRBJ2-7; D is perhaps TRBD2 (5 bases). Trimming removed 3 bases at V and 3 bases at J, with 9 bases between. CDR3 size: 13 residues. CDR1 and CDR2 (germline): SEHNR, FQNEAQ (reference sequence). The CDR3 here is CASSLIRGYEQYF. CDR3 nucleotide sequence: TGTGCCAGCAGCTTGATTCGGGGCTACGAGCAGTACTTC.

A word on this clone: Other DNA sequences of this sample code for an identical CDR3. The chain is built from TRBV27 and TRBJ1-1; D may be TRBD1 (5 bases). In germline, CDR1 is MNHEY, CDR2 SMNVEV (reference sequence). The V gene lost 4 bases and the J gene lost 5 bases, with 8 bases spanning the gap. The CDR3 is 12 amino acids. The CDR3 DNA is TGTGCCAGCAGTTCTGGGGGGACTGAAGCTTTCTTT. Translated: CASSSGGTEAFF.

The CDR3 reads CASSQIMGQGDEQFF. The CDR3 DNA reads TGCGCCAGCAGCCAAATTATGGGTCAGGGTGATGAGCAGTTCTTC. This chain joins TRBV4-1 and TRBJ2-1, with D possibly being TRBD1 (5 bases). Germline-derived CDR1 and CDR2 are MGHRA and YSYEKL. The CDR3 totals 15 residues. V was shortened by 2 bases and J by 8 bases, with 16 bases between the two germline ends.

V is TRBV4-1 and J is TRBJ1-4; 8 bases align to TRBD1. Germline V gives CDR1 MGHRA, CDR2 YSYEKL. This CDR3 is 17 amino acids long. V shed 3 bases and J 4 bases; nucleotides not matched to a gene: 10. CDR3 sequence (DNA): TGCGCCAGCAGCCAGGTCCCGGGACAGGTGTTTAATGAAAAACTGTTTTTT. Protein sequence: CASSQVPGQVFNEKLFF.

The genes are TRBV4-1 and TRBJ1-4; unclear D gene. The CDR3 covers 18 residues. V lost 2 bases, J lost 3 bases, and 19 bases lay in between. Germline V gene sequence: CDR1 MGHRA, CDR2 YSYEKL. The CDR3 DNA reads TGCGCCAGCAGCCAAATCATGTCCGCGCCTCCATCTAATGAAAAACTGTTTTTT. Amino acids: CASSQIMSAPPSNEKLFF.

The rearrangement uses TRBV9 and TRBJ2-3; 15 bases are a match to TRBD2. Germline assignment: CDR1 SGDLS and CDR2 YYNGEE. With V trimmed by 4 bases and J by 6 bases, 3 bases remained unmatched. The CDR3 is 15 residues long. Written as DNA, the CDR3 is TGTGCCAGCAGCCGTGGGACTAGCGGGAGGGATACGCAGTATTTT. Translation: CASSRGTSGRDTQYF.

Turning to this clone: Within the sample, other DNA sequences also encode this same CDR3. The chain employs TRBV5-1 and TRBJ2-7; 10 positions agree with TRBD1. The CDR3 extends over 14 amino acids. Trimming took 0 bases from V and 3 from J; bases not matched to a gene: 0. The germline V gene has CDR1 SGHRS and CDR2 YFSETQ. The CDR3 nucleotides are TGCGCCAGCAGCTTGGGGACAGGGGGCTACGAGCAGTACTTC. Translation gives CASSLGTGGYEQYF.